This T cell receptor beta chain was recovered during a study of beta chain features in type 1 diabetes (dated by TCRdb to 2017 to 2018). Study-level background: Mean age, gender distribution, total cell number and subset yield were not different between patients and healthy donors. Across all samples, around 99 million sorted cells were examined, and cell number per subset correlated strongly with RNA yield. In the study, TCRB repertoires of sorted circulating CD4+ T cell subsets from recently diagnosed type 1 diabetes patients were compared with those of matched healthy donors. Naive and central memory subsets were obtained from all 30 or so donors, but regulatory and stem cell-like memory subsets were isolated from only 8 patients and roughly 8 healthy donors. Overall study results and their limits: Type 1 diabetes patients showed a moderate but significant shortening of TCRB CDR3 length in all four CD4+ subsets. Only small numbers of individuals were included in the HLA sub-analyses, which left unresolved whether HLA type had any influence on TCRB rearrangement. Shorter templates might be favored by PCR, yet because patient and control samples were amplified and corrected together, any such skew would affect both groups equally. Because cDNA was sequenced instead of genomic DNA, activated cells with high expression could be over-represented, although the groups did not differ in activation or CD3 levels. At VDJ recombination sites, type 1 diabetes patients had fewer insertions and more deleted nucleotides, which implies abnormalities in thymic rearrangement. Naive, central memory and regulatory TCRB repertoires appeared more similar among patients than among healthy donors.

V is reduced by 1 base and J by 4 bases, leaving a spacing of 10 bases between them. The CDR3 spans 14 residues, from the cysteine through the phenylalanine. Only the CDR3 portion is preserved as DNA: 42 bases, with reading frame beginning at the first base. CDR1 and CDR2 are read off the germline V gene as KGHSH and LQKENI. This clone was observed a handful of times. Its binding antigen is unknown. Qualities for individual bases were not recorded, and no much larger clone is one base off. The entire amount of isolated RNA was reverse transcribed using the High Capacity cDNA Reverse Transcription Kit, so the sequenced TCRB transcripts were expressed ones. Naive, central memory and regulatory T cell samples underwent deep immunoSEQ sequencing, averaging roughly 3.5 million total reads per sample. Sorted cells were lysed in RLT buffer and RNA was extracted with DNase-treated RNeasy Micro or Mini kits, depending on cell number. To prevent cross-contamination, each cell subset was processed individually, whereas patient and healthy donor samples were processed jointly. The immunoSEQ multiplex PCR was used to amplify TCRB sequences from cDNA, generating 87-bp fragments that spanned the CDR3 region. Amplicons were sequenced on the Illumina HiSeq platform. Per the original workflow: PCR bias was computationally corrected using synthetic template baselines, reads within Hamming distance 2 were collapsed, and singletons that could not be merged were discarded. By aligning reads against IMGT, V, D and J genes, CDR3 length, and insertions or deletions at six rearrangement sites were assigned. Within each subset, clonotype counts were normalized to sorted cell number, after which true diversity and Gini coefficients were computed with the tcR R package. Repertoire sharing was quantified using the overlap coefficient calculated on TCRB nucleotide sequences. Out-of-frame TCRB sequences from naive cells were analyzed as a proxy for the pre-selection repertoire. Imported from immuneACCESS, the table was reduced by TCRdb to in-frame sequences with V and J called. These copies leave out some clones; in studies compared against another copy, an unresolved V gene accounts for under half, and the cause of the remainder is not known. The DNA was the basis for D and trimming; V, J and clone size are from that table. Recorded for this sample are 350,000 or so clones; about 20% of them occurred a single time. Jointly, the top ten make up 0.035% to 0.055% of the sample.

From each donor, a single peripheral blood sample of approximately 120 mL on average was drawn into heparinised tubes. A BD FACSAria II was used to sort naive, central memory, regulatory and stem cell-like memory CD4+ T cells with a panel that included CD45RO, CCR7, CD25, CD127, CD95 and CD27. Purity was above 98% for every sorted population. PBMCs were isolated immediately by Lymphoprep density gradient centrifugation and stained directly without culture. To minimize batch effects, samples were stained and sorted in pairs, one healthy donor with one patient per experiment. The rearrangement joined TRBV18 to TRBJ2-5; the D gene is not confidently resolved. The TCR originated in a woman between 18 and 30 years old in good health. Source material: naive CD4+ T cells from blood. Interpreted using the paper, the cell subset or site label stands for: true naive CD4+ T cells. The nucleotide sequence is TGTGCCAGCTCACCACGGGCAGTTCCAGAGACCCAGTACTTC. It is translated as CASSPRAVPETQYF.